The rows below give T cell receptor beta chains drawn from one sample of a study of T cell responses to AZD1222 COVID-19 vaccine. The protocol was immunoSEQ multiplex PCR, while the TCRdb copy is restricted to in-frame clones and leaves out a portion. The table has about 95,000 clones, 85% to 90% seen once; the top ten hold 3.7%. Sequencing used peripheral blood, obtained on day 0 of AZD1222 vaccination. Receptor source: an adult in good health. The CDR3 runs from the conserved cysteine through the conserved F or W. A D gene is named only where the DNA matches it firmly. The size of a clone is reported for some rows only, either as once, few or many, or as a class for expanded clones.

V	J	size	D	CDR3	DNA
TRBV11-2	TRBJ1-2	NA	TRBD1	CASSGGGQGAPGYGYTF	TGTGCCAGCAGTGGGGGGGGACAGGGCGCCCCTGGCTATGGCTACACCTTC
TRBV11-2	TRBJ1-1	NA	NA	CASSYLGRTEAFF	TGTGCCAGCAGCTACCTAGGAAGAACTGAAGCTTTCTTT
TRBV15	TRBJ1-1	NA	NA	CATRSQVNTEAFF	TGTGCCACCAGATCACAGGTCAACACTGAAGCTTTCTTT
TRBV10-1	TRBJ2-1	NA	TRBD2	CASSDQRGANEQFF	TGCGCCAGCAGTGACCAGCGGGGGGCAAATGAGCAGTTCTTC
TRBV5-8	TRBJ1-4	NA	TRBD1	CASSIGTARGNEKLFF	TGTGCCAGCAGCATCGGGACAGCGCGGGGTAATGAAAAACTGTTTTTT
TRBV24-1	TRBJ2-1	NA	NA	CATSETGRSYNEQFF	TGTGCCACCAGTGAAACAGGGCGTTCCTACAATGAGCAGTTCTTC
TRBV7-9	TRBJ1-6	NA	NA	CASSLGSSVSSSPLHF	TGTGCCAGCAGCTTAGGCAGTTCGGTCTCTAGTTCACCCCTCCACTTT
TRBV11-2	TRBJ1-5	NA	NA	CASSWGAVQPQHF	TGTGCCAGCAGCTGGGGGGCGGTTCAGCCCCAGCATTTT
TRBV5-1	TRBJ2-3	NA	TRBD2	CASSLGSGLATTDTQYF	TGCGCCAGCAGCTTGGGATCGGGACTAGCGACGACAGATACGCAGTATTTT
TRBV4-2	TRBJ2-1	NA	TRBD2	CASSQDQSGGYNEQFF	TGTGCCAGCAGCCAAGATCAATCGGGGGGCTACAATGAGCAGTTCTTC
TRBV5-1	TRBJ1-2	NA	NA	CASSLATRTWIGNYGYTF	TGCGCCAGCAGCTTGGCTACCCGTACGTGGATAGGGAACTATGGCTACACCTTC
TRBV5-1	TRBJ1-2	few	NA	CASSLVGDNYGYTF	TGCGCCAGCAGCTTGGTTGGGGATAACTATGGCTACACCTTC
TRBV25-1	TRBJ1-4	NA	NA	CASSEFGKARGKLFF	TGTGCCAGCAGTGAGTTCGGGAAAGCGAGGGGAAAACTGTTTTTT
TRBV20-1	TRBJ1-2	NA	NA	CSALRAEGYTF	TGCAGTGCCCTACGGGCAGAGGGCTACACCTTC
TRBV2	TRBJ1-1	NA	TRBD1	CAGEGQGETEAFF	TGTGCCGGCGAAGGACAGGGGGAAACTGAAGCTTTCTTT
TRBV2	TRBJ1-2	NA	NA	CASSDYYGYTF	TGTGCCAGCAGTGACTACTATGGCTACACCTTC
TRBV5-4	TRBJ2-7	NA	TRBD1	CASSQDRIYEQYF	TGTGCCAGCAGCCAGGACAGGATCTACGAGCAGTACTTC
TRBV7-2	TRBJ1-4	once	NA	CASSIAWTAGYATNEKLFF	TGTGCCAGCAGCATAGCCTGGACAGCGGGGTATGCAACTAATGAAAAACTGTTTTTT
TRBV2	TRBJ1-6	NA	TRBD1	CAIQQGSYNSPLHF	TGTGCCATCCAACAGGGGTCCTATAATTCACCCCTCCACTTT
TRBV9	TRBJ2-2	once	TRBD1	CASSTRDRNTGELFF	TGTGCCAGCAGCACCCGGGACAGGAACACCGGGGAGCTGTTTTTT
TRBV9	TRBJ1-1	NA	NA	CASSVGGRTEAFF	TGTGCCAGCAGCGTAGGTGGGCGCACTGAAGCTTTCTTT
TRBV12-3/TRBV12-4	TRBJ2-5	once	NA	CASSLALKGTQYF	TGTGCCAGCAGTTTAGCACTTAAAGGGACCCAGTACTTC